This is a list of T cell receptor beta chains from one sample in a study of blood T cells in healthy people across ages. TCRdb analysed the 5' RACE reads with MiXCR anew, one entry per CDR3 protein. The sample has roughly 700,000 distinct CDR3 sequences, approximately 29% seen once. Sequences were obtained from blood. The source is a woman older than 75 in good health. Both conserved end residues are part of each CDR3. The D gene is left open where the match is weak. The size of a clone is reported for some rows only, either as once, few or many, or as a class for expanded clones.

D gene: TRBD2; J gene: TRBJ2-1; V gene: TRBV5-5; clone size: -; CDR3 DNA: TGTGCCAGCAGCTTGGGTGCGACTAGCGATGGGCAGTTCTTC; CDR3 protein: CASSLGATSDGQFF
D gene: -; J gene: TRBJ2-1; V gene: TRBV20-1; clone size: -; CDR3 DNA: TGCAGTGCTAGCCCAACAAGGAACAATGAGCAGTTCTTC; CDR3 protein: CSASPTRNNEQFF
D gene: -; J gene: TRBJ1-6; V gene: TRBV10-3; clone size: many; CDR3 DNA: TGTGCCATCAGTGGGCGGGAGAATTCACCCCTCCACTTT; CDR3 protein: CAISGRENSPLHF
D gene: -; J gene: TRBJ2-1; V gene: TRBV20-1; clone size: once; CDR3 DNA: TGCAGTGCTTCCGGGACACGCGGCTACAATGAGCAGTTCTTC; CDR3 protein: CSASGTRGYNEQFF
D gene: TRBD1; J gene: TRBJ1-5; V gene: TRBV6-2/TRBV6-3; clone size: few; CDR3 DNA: TGTGCCAGCAACGACAGGGCCCTCGGCCCCCCCCAGCATTTT; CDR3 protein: CASNDRALGPPQHF
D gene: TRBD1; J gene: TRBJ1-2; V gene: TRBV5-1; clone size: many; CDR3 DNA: TGCGCCAGCAGCTTGACCGGACAGGGCGCGTATGGCTACACCTTC; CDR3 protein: CASSLTGQGAYGYTF
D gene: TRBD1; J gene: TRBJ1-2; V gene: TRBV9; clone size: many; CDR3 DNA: TGTGCCAGCAGCGTAGGGCAGGGGGCCTTTTCTAGCTATGGCTACACCTTC; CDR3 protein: CASSVGQGAFSSYGYTF
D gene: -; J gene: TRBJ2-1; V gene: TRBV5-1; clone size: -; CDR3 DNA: TGCGCCAGCAGCACATCTCGACTACACAATGAGCAGTTCTTC; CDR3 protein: CASSTSRLHNEQFF
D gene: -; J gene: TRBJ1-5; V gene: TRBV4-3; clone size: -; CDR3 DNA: TGCGCCAGCAGCCAAGATTTATGGCAGGGCCGCAATCAGCCCCAGCATTTT; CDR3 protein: CASSQDLWQGRNQPQHF
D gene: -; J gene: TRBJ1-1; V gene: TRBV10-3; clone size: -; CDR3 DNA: TGTGCCACAGGGGACGGTGCTGAAGCTTTCTTT; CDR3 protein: CATGDGAEAFF
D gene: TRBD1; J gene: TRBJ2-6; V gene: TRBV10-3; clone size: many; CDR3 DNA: TGTGCCATCAGTGTGGGAGACAGGGGCTCTGGGGCCAACGTCCTGACTTTC; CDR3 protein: CAISVGDRGSGANVLTF
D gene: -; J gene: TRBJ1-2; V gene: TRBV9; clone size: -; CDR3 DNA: TGTGCCAGCAGCCCCCTGGCAAGGAACTACACCTTC; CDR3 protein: CASSPLARNYTF
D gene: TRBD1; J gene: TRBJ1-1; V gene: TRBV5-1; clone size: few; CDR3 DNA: TGCGCCAGCAGCCTACGGACAGGGGAGACTGAAGCTTTCTTT; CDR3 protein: CASSLRTGETEAFF
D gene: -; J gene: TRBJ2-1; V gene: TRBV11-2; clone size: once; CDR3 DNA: TGTGCCAGCAGCTTAAGATGGCAGGGGCCCTACAATGAGCAGTTCTTC; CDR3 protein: CASSLRWQGPYNEQFF
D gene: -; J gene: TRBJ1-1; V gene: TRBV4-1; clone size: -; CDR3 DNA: TGCGCCAGCAGCCAAGCAGGAACTGAAGCTTTCTTT; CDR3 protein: CASSQAGTEAFF
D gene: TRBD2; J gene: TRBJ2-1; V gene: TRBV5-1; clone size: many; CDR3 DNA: TGCGCCAGCAGCGCCCGGACTAGCGGGGTGATAAATGAGCAGTTCTTC; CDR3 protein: CASSARTSGVINEQFF
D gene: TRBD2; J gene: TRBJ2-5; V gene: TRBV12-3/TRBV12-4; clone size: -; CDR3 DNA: TGTGCCAGCAGTTTAGGGACTAGCTCGCGGGAGACCCAGTACTTC; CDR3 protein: CASSLGTSSRETQYF
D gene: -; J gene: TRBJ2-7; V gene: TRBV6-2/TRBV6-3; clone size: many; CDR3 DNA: TGTGCCAGCAGCTCTTCCGGGTTGACCTACGAGCAGTACTTC; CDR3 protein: CASSSSGLTYEQYF
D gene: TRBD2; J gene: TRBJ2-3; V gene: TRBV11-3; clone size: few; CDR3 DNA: TGTGCCAGCAGCCAAAGGGTAGCGGGGGCCCACACAGATACGCAGTATTTT; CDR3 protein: CASSQRVAGAHTDTQYF
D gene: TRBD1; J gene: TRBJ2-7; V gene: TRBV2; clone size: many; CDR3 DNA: TGTGCCAGCAGCTTTCTGGACAGGGGTTCCTCCTACGAGCAGTACTTC; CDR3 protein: CASSFLDRGSSYEQYF
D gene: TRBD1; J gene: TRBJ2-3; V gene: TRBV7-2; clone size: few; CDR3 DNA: TGTGCCAGCAGCTTAATGGGACAGGGGTCGATTTTT; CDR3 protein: CASSLMGQGSIF
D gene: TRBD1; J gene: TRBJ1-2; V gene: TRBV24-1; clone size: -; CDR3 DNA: TGTGCCACCAGTGAGCGGACAGGGGAGAACTATGGCTACACCTTC; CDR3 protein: CATSERTGENYGYTF
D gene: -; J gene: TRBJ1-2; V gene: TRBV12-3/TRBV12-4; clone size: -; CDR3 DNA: TGTGCCGGCAGTTTTTCCTGGGACGGCGTCTATGGCTACACCTTC; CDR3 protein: CAGSFSWDGVYGYTF
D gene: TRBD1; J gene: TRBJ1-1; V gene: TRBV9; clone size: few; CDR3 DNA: TGTGCCAGCAGCGTTAAGGGACAGAGCACTGAAGCTTTCTTT; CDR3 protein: CASSVKGQSTEAFF